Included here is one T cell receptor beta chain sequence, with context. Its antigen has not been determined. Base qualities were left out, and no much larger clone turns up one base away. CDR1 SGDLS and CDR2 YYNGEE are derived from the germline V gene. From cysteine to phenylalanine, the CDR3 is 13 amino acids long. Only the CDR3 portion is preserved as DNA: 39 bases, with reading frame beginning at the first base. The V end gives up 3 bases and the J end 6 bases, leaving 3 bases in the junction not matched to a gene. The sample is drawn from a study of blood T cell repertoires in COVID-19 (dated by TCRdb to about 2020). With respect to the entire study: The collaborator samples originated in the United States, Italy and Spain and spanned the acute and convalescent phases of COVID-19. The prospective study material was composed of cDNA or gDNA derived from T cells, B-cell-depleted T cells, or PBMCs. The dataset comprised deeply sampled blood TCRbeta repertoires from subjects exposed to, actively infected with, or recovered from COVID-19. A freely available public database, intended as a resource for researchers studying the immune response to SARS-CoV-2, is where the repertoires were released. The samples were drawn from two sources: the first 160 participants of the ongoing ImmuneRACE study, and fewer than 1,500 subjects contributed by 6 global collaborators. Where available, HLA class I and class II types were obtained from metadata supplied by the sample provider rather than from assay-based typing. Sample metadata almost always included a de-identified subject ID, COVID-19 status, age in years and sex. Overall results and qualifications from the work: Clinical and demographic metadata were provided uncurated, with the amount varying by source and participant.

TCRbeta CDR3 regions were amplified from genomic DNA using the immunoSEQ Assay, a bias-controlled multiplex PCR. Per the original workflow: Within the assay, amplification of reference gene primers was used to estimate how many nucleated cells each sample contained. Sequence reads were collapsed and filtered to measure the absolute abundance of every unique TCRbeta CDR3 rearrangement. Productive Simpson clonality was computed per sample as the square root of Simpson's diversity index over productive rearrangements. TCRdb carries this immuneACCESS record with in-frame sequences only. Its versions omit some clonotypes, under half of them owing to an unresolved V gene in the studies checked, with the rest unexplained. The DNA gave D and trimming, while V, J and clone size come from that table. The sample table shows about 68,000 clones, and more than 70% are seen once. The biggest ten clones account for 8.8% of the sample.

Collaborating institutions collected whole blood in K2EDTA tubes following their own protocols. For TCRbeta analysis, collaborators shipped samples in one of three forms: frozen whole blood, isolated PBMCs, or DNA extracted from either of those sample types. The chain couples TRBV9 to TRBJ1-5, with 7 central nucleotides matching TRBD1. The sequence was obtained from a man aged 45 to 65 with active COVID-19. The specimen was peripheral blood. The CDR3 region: CASSATGSQPQHF. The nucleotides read TGTGCCAGCAGCGCGACAGGGAGTCAGCCCCAGCATTTT.